These T cell receptor beta chains were read from a single sample in a study of neoadjuvant nivolumab and ipilimumab in lung cancer. Assay: immunoSEQ multiplex PCR; the TCRdb copy retains only in-frame clones and omits some. This table holds 15,000 to 20,000 clones, less than 85% found once. The material was tumor tissue, obtained after neoadjuvant nivolumab, alone or with ipilimumab, at or shortly before surgery. The receptors derive from an adult with non-small cell lung cancer. Each CDR3 is given with its conserved first and last residue. The D gene is left open where the match is weak. Part of the rows lack a size; the others show once, few, many or a class for expanded clones.

V	D	J	size	CDR3	DNA
TRBV9	NA	TRBJ2-7	few	CASSVGSENEQYF	TGTGCCAGCAGCGTAGGGAGCGAGAACGAGCAGTACTTC
TRBV9	NA	TRBJ2-1	NA	CASSVGVGSEQFF	TGTGCCAGCAGCGTAGGGGTAGGCAGTGAGCAGTTCTTC
TRBV5-6	NA	TRBJ2-5	NA	CASSGTLLSGLQETQYF	TGTGCCAGCAGCGGGACCCTATTGAGCGGTCTCCAAGAGACCCAGTACTTC
TRBV2	NA	TRBJ1-1	NA	CASSGGPGAPEAFF	TGTGCCAGCAGTGGAGGACCAGGGGCCCCTGAAGCTTTCTTT
TRBV5-6	NA	TRBJ2-5	NA	CASSLNQGYQETQYF	TGTGCCAGCAGCTTAAATCAGGGTTACCAAGAGACCCAGTACTTC
TRBV5-1	TRBD1	TRBJ1-1	NA	CASSLEDREGTEAFF	TGCGCCAGCAGCTTGGAGGACAGGGAAGGCACTGAAGCTTTCTTT
TRBV30	NA	TRBJ1-2	NA	CACQRVGYGYTF	TGTGCCTGCCAGAGGGTAGGCTATGGCTACACCTTC
TRBV2	NA	TRBJ1-2	NA	CASSATTVNYGYTF	TGTGCCAGCAGTGCGACGACGGTGAACTATGGCTACACCTTC
TRBV14	TRBD1	TRBJ2-1	NA	CASSRSFTPGQATNEQFF	TGTGCCAGCAGCCGCTCTTTTACACCGGGACAGGCCACAAATGAGCAGTTCTTC
TRBV2	NA	TRBJ2-5	NA	CASSLPQTTKVTQYF	TGTGCCAGCAGTCTGCCGCAGACAACAAAGGTGACCCAGTACTTC
TRBV9	NA	TRBJ2-5	once	CASSVGDPKQETQYF	TGTGCCAGCAGCGTAGGGGACCCTAAACAAGAGACCCAGTACTTC
TRBV4-3	NA	TRBJ1-4	medium-sized	CASSQDLGATNEKLFF	TGCGCCAGCAGCCAAGATCTGGGGGCAACTAATGAAAAACTGTTTTTT
TRBV6-5	TRBD1	TRBJ1-6	NA	CASSYSSQGVDSPLHF	TGTGCCAGCAGTTACTCATCACAGGGGGTTGACTCACCCCTCCACTTT
TRBV15	NA	TRBJ1-2	NA	CATSRGSREGYGYTF	TGTGCCACCAGCAGAGGGTCCAGGGAGGGCTATGGCTACACCTTC
TRBV6-6	NA	TRBJ2-7	NA	CASKGAALSYEQYF	TGTGCCAGCAAAGGGGCAGCCCTTTCCTACGAGCAGTACTTC
TRBV5-4	TRBD1	TRBJ1-2	few	CASSLDRGPSGYTF	TGTGCCAGCAGCTTGGACAGGGGGCCCTCTGGCTACACCTTC
TRBV19	NA	TRBJ1-6	NA	CASRRTVENSPLHF	TGTGCCAGTAGGCGGACAGTGGAGAATTCACCCCTCCACTTT
TRBV7-9	TRBD1	TRBJ1-2	medium-sized	CASSPVTGTVIFGYTF	TGTGCCAGCAGTCCCGTAACCGGGACAGTGATATTCGGCTACACCTTC
TRBV29-1	TRBD1	TRBJ1-1	NA	CSVIRQGIGTEAFF	TGCAGCGTTATCCGACAGGGGATTGGCACTGAAGCTTTCTTT
TRBV19	TRBD1	TRBJ1-2	NA	CASRQGDYGYTF	TGTGCCAGTCGACAGGGAGACTATGGCTACACCTTC
TRBV13	NA	TRBJ1-4	NA	CASSLGLGETDEKLFF	TGTGCCAGCAGCTTAGGCCTCGGGGAAACGGATGAAAAACTGTTTTTT
TRBV6-5	NA	TRBJ1-3	few	CASSYLSFRGRNTIYF	TGTGCCAGCAGTTACCTAAGCTTCAGGGGAAGAAACACCATATATTTT
TRBV5-6	NA	TRBJ1-6	few	CASSWSGSGYNSPLHF	TGTGCCAGCAGCTGGTCGGGGAGTGGGTATAATTCACCCCTCCACTTT
TRBV6-5	NA	TRBJ2-7	NA	CASSYSAGLLTYEQYF	TGTGCCAGCAGTTACTCGGCAGGCCTACTTACCTACGAGCAGTACTTC
TRBV9	NA	TRBJ2-7	NA	CASSAPWGETGEQYF	TGTGCCAGCAGCGCCCCTTGGGGGGAGACCGGCGAGCAGTACTTC
TRBV6-5	NA	TRBJ2-5	NA	CASSYSGRGETQYF	TGTGCCAGCAGTTACTCTGGCCGTGGAGAGACCCAGTACTTC
TRBV9	TRBD1	TRBJ1-1	NA	CASSLEGTGSTGTEAFF	TGTGCCAGCAGCTTAGAAGGGACAGGGAGTACGGGCACTGAAGCTTTCTTT
TRBV5-8	NA	TRBJ1-1	once	CASSLQGLGTEAFF	TGTGCCAGCAGCTTACAGGGCTTGGGCACTGAAGCTTTCTTT
TRBV5-5	NA	TRBJ2-7	NA	CASFLGGGSYEQYF	TGTGCCAGCTTCCTGGGTGGGGGCTCCTACGAGCAGTACTTC
TRBV7-9	NA	TRBJ2-3	NA	CASSFGRPNTDTQYF	TGTGCCAGCAGCTTTGGACGGCCAAACACAGATACGCAGTATTTT
TRBV27	NA	TRBJ2-3	NA	CASSFLGVLQSTDTQYF	TGTGCCAGCAGTTTTTTAGGGGTCCTACAGAGCACAGATACGCAGTATTTT
TRBV28	TRBD2	TRBJ2-7	NA	CASSSLAGNRYEQYF	TGTGCCAGCAGTTCACTAGCGGGGAACCGCTACGAGCAGTACTTC
TRBV6-6	TRBD2	TRBJ2-2	NA	CASSPASGGGAGELFF	TGTGCCAGCAGTCCCGCCTCGGGGGGGGGCGCCGGGGAGCTGTTTTTT
TRBV11-3	TRBD1	TRBJ1-1	NA	CASSPQGEAFF	TGTGCCAGCAGCCCACAGGGGGAAGCTTTCTTT
TRBV6-5	TRBD1	TRBJ2-7	once	CASSRTGDLTYEQYF	TGTGCCAGCAGTAGGACAGGTGATCTTACCTACGAGCAGTACTTC
TRBV6-1	TRBD1	TRBJ1-3	NA	CASIPQTGPGNTIYF	TGTGCCAGCATTCCACAGACAGGGCCTGGAAACACCATATATTTT
TRBV29-1	NA	TRBJ2-3	once	CSVVQWSAGPYTDTQYF	TGCAGCGTTGTCCAATGGTCGGCGGGACCTTACACAGATACGCAGTATTTT
TRBV11-2	TRBD1	TRBJ1-2	NA	CASSGRDRDYGYTF	TGTGCCAGCAGCGGCCGGGACAGGGACTATGGCTACACCTTC